This T cell receptor beta chain was sequenced in a study of blood T cell repertoires in COVID-19. Enrolled during active infection, Seattle patients were then followed longitudinally. The ends were cut back, 4 bases at V and 0 bases at J, with 7 bases in the middle. The germline gives CDR1 LNHDA, CDR2 SQIVND (reference sequence). The CDR3 sequence is 14 residues long. Per the original data handling: Scientists estimated how many nucleated cells there were by amplifying reference gene primers. This table comes from immunoSEQ multiplex PCR, and its TCRdb copy is limited to in-frame clones, with some not included. The DNA gave D and trimming, while V, J and clone size come from that table. This table holds under 350,000 clones, approximately 92% found once.

The V gene is TRBV19, the J gene TRBJ1-5, with D unclear. The receptor comes from a woman in her 30s with COVID-19, enrolled during active disease. The sequenced material came from peripheral blood. The CDR3 nucleotides read TGTGCCAGTAGTAATCAGATTAGCAATCAGCCCCAGCATTTT. It translates to CASSNQISNQPQHF.